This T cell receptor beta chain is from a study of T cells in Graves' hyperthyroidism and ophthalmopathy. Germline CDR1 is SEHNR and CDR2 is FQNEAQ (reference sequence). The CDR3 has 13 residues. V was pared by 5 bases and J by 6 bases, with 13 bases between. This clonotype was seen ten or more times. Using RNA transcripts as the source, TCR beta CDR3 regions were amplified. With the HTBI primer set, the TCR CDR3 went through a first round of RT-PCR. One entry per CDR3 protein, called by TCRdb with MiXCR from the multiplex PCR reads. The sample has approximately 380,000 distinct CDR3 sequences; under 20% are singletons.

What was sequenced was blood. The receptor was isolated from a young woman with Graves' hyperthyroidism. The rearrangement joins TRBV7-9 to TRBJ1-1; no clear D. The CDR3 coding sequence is TGTGCCAGCAGCCGGTCTAGTTCCGCTGAAGCTTTCTTT. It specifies CASSRSSSAEAFF.